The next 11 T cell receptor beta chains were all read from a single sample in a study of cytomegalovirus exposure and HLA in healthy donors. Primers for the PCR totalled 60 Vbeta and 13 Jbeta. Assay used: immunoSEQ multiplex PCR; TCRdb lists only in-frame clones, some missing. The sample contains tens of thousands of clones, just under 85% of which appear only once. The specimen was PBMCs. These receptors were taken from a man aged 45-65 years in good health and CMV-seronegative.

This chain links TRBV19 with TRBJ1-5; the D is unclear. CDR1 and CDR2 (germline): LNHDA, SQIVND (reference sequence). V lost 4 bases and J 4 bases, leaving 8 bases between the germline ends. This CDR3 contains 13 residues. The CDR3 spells CASSTQKNQPQHF. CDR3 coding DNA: TGTGCCAGTAGTACCCAGAAGAATCAGCCCCAGCATTTT.

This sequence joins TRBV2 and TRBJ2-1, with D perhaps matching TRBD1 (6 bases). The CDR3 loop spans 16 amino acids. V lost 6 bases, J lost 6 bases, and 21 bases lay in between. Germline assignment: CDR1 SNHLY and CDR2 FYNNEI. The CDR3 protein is CASRGLQGVGVNEQFF. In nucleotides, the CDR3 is TGTGCCAGCAGAGGTTTACAGGGTGTTGGGGTCAATGAGCAGTTCTTC.

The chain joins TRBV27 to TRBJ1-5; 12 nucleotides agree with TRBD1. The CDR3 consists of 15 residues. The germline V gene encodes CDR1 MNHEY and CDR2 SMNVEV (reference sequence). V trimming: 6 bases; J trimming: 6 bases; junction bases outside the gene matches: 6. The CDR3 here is CASRAGTGGSQPQHF. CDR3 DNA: TGTGCCAGCAGGGCCGGGACAGGGGGCTCTCAGCCCCAGCATTTT.

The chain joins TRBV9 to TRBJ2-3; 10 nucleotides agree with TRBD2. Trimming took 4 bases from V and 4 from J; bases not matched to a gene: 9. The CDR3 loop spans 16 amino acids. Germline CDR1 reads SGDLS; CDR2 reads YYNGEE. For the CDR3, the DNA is TGTGCCAGCAGCCGAGCCAGCGGGGGGGCGTCAGATACGCAGTATTTT. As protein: CASSRASGGASDTQYF. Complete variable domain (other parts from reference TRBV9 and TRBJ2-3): DSGVTQTPKHLITATGQRVTLRCSPRSGDLSVYWYQQSLDQGLQFLIQYYNGEERAKGNILERFSAQQFPDLHSELNLSSLELGDSALYFCASSRASGGASDTQYFGPGTRLTVL.

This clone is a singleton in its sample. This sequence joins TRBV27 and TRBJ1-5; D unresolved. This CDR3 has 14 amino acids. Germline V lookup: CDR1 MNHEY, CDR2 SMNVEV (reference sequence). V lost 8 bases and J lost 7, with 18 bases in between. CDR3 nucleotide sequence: TGTGCCAGCGGAGGTGTAGGTGGCGGCCAGCCCCAGCATTTT. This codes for CASGGVGGGQPQHF.

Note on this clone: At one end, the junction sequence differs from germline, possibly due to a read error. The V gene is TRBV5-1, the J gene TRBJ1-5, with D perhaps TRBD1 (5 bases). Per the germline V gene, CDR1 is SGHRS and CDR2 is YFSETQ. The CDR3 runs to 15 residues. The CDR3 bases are TGCTCCAGCAGCCTCGGTGCAGGGAGCAATCAGCCCCAGCATTTT. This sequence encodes CSSSLGAGSNQPQHF. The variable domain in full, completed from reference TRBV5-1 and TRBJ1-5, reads KAGVTQTPRYLIKTRGQQVTLSCSPISGHRSVSWYQQTPGQGLQFLFEYFSETQRNKGNFPGRFSGRQFSNSRSEMNVSTLELGDSALYLCSSSLGAGSNQPQHFGDGTRLSIL.

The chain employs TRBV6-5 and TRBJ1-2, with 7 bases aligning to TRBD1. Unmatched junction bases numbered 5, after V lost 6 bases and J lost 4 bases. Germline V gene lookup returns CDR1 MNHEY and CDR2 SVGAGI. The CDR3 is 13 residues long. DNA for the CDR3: TGTGCCAGCAGAGGGACAGCCAGCTATGGCTACACCTTC. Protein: CASRGTASYGYTF.

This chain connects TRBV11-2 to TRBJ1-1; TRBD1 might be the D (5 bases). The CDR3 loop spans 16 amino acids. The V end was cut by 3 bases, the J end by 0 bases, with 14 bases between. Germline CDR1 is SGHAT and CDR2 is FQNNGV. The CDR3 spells CASSFPQGLMNTEAFF. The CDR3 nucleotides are TGTGCCAGCAGCTTTCCGCAGGGACTAATGAACACTGAAGCTTTCTTT.

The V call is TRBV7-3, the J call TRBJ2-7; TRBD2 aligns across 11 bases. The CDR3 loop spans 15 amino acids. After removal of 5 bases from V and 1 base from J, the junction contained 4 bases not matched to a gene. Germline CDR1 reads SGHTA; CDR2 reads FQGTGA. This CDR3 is CASSPSSGGSYEQYF. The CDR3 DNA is TGTGCCAGCAGCCCGTCTAGCGGGGGGTCCTACGAGCAGTACTTC.

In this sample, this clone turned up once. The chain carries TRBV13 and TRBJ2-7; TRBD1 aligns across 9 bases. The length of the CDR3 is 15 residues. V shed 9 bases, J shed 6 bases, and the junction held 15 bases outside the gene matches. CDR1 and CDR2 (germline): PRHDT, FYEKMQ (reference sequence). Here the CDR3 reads CASQPVDRGRGEQYF. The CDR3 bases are TGTGCCAGTCAACCCGTGGACAGGGGCAGGGGCGAGCAGTACTTC. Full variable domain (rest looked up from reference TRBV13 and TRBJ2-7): AAGVIQSPRHLIKEKRETATLKCYPIPRHDTVYWYQQGPGQDPQFLISFYEKMQSDKGSIPDRFSAQQFSDYHSELNMSSLELGDSALYFCASQPVDRGRGEQYFGPGTRLTVT.

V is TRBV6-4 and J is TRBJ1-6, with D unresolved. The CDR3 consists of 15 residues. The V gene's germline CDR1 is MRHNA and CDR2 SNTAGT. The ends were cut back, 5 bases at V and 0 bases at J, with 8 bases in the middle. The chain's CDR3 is CASSSGSSYNSPLHF. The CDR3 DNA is TGTGCCAGCAGTAGCGGCAGCTCCTATAATTCACCCCTCCACTTT.